These 18 T cell receptor beta chains share one sample of origin, sequenced in a study of tissue T cells after allogeneic stem cell transplantation. The assay was immunoSEQ multiplex PCR, and TCRdb's table has in-frame clones only and misses some. Altogether over a thousand clones are present, 60% to 80% being singletons, with the ten largest covering approximately 35%. This specimen was bone marrow, taken at autopsy. The receptor source for this set is an older male patient with steroid-refractory graft-versus-host disease after an allogeneic stem cell transplant. Part of the T cell pool may stem from the graft donor.

The V and J genes are TRBV4-3 and TRBJ2-7; weak D call: TRBD2 (6 bases). The CDR3 sequence is 15 residues long. The germline gives CDR1 LGHNA, CDR2 YSLEER. V lost 1 base and J lost 0, with 10 bases in between. The CDR3 coding sequence is TGCGCCAGCAGCCAAGTGGCGGACTACTCCTACGAGCAGTACTTC. It specifies CASSQVADYSYEQYF.

Note on this clone: An end of the junction differs from the germline gene, which may be a read error. Other DNA sequences of this sample code for an identical CDR3. V gene TRBV5-6 combines with J gene TRBJ2-5; 8 bases are a match to TRBD2. The CDR3 is made up of 15 amino acids. Germline CDR1 reads SGHDT; CDR2 reads YYEEEE. The DNA for the CDR3 is TGCGCCAGCCGCTTGGTGGCCGGGGGGGGAGAGACCCAGTACTTC. It translates to CASRLVAGGGETQYF.

The V and J genes are TRBV9 and TRBJ1-2; perhaps TRBD1 as D (5 bases). The CDR3 extends over 14 amino acids. CDR1 is SGDLS, CDR2 YYNGEE, per germline. V gave up 1 base and J gave up 13 bases, with 20 bases separating them. The CDR3 DNA follows: TGTGCCAGCAGCGTAACGGGGCAAAGTCGGTGTTGCACCTTC. This codes for CASSVTGQSRCCTF.

This rearrangement joins TRBV19 to TRBJ1-2; D call uncertain. Trimming removed 9 bases at V and 5 bases at J, with 16 bases between. Germline V CDR1 and CDR2: LNHDA, SQIVND (reference sequence). The CDR3 totals 13 residues. This CDR3 reads CASLGTRIYGYTF. CDR3 sequence (DNA): TGTGCCAGCCTAGGAACAAGAATATATGGCTACACCTTC.

This chain connects TRBV27 to TRBJ1-3; D gene uncertain. The V end lost 5 bases, the J end lost 4 bases, and 15 bases lay between the germline ends. CDR3 length: 15 residues. Germline V lookup: CDR1 MNHEY, CDR2 SMNVEV (reference sequence). The CDR3 DNA is TGTGCCAGCAGTGCTTTCGGGTCTTCCGGAAACACCATATATTTT. Translation gives CASSAFGSSGNTIYF.

The genes are TRBV29-1 and TRBJ1-1; D not resolved. The germline gives CDR1 SQVTM, CDR2 ANQGSEA. The germline V and J ends were trimmed by 4 bases and 6 bases, with 9 bases remaining between them. This CDR3 comprises 11 residues. The CDR3 DNA follows: TGCAGCGTTGGATCATACTCTGAAGCTTTCTTT. Protein sequence: CSVGSYSEAFF.

In its sample, this clone ranks as medium-sized (0.01 to 0.1%). V and J are TRBV4-3 and TRBJ2-7; D may be TRBD2 (5 bases). The V end lost 0 bases, the J end lost 3 bases, and 6 bases lay between the germline ends. The CDR3 has 13 amino acids. Per germline, CDR1 LGHNA and CDR2 YSLEER. This chain's CDR3 is CASSQERDYEQYF. The CDR3 DNA is TGCGCCAGCAGCCAAGAGAGGGACTACGAGCAGTACTTC.

The rearrangement links TRBV2 to TRBJ1-5; maybe TRBD1 (5 bases). Between the trimmed V and J ends, which lost 6 bases and 1 base, there was a span of 16 bases. CDR1 is SNHLY, CDR2 FYNNEI, per germline. This CDR3 is built from 16 residues. The CDR3 DNA reads TGTGCCAGCAGGGGGGTTTCAGCGACCAGCAATCAGCCCCAGCATTTT. As protein: CASRGVSATSNQPQHF.

This clone is large within its sample. This sequence may be a read error, since a much larger clone differs from it by one base. The same CDR3 can be traced to other DNA sequences in this sample. This chain uses TRBV5-6 with TRBJ2-5; 8 nucleotides align to TRBD2. This CDR3 spans 15 amino acids. Looked up from germline, CDR1 is SGHDT and CDR2 is YYEEEE. CDR3 loop: CARSWGAGGGETQYF. CDR3 nucleotides: TGTGCCCGCAGCTGGGGGGCCGGGGGGGGCGAGACCCAGTACTTC.

This clone occurred once. The CDR3 is CASSQDVGVSYEQYF. In DNA, the CDR3 is TGTGCCAGCAGCCAAGATGTCGGGGTCTCCTACGAGCAGTACTTC. V usage is TRBV14 and J usage is TRBJ2-7; D possibly corresponds to TRBD2 (5 bases). The CDR3 covers 15 residues. CDR1 and CDR2 from the germline V gene are SGHDN and FVKESK. V was cut by 0 bases and J by 0 bases, with 9 bases left in between. Together with reference TRBV14 and TRBJ2-7, the CDR3 gives the full variable domain: EAGVTQFPSHSVIEKGQTVTLRCDPISGHDNLYWYRRVMGKEIKFLLHFVKESKQDESGMPNNRFLAERTGGTYSTLKVQPAELEDSGVYFCASSQDVGVSYEQYFGPGTRLTVT.

This chain links TRBV29-1 with TRBJ1-2, with D perhaps matching TRBD1 (5 bases). Trimming cost V 6 bases and J 4 bases, with 12 bases left between them. Germline V gives CDR1 SQVTM, CDR2 ANQGSEA. The CDR3 loop spans 12 amino acids. CDR3 in amino acids: CSVKGNGYGYTF. CDR3 sequence (DNA): TGCAGCGTGAAGGGGAACGGCTATGGCTACACCTTC.

This sequence joins TRBV5-4 and TRBJ1-1; possible D gene TRBD1, 6 bases. Per germline, CDR1 SGHNT and CDR2 YYREEE (reference sequence). The CDR3 extends over 13 amino acids. Trimming removed 9 bases from V and 4 bases from J, with 16 bases in between. CDR3 bases: TGTGCCAATGACAGGAATCCTTTCACTGAAGCTTTCTTT. Translating it yields CANDRNPFTEAFF.

Worth noting for this clone: This likely reflects a read error, since a far larger clone is one base away. In the same sample, other DNA sequences code for this CDR3. This chain connects TRBV5-6 to TRBJ2-5; TRBD2 matches 8 bases. This CDR3 spans 15 amino acids. From germline, CDR1 is SGHDT and CDR2 YYEEEE. CDR3 sequence: CASRLVAGGGETQYF. CDR3 sequence (DNA): TGTGCCAGCCGCTTGGTGGCCGGGGGGGGAGAGACCCAGTACTTC.

This clone is classed as hyperexpanded (1% or more). The chain is built from TRBV7-9 and TRBJ2-2, with no clear D. Trimming shortened V by 4 bases and J by 1 base, and 7 bases separated the two germline ends. The CDR3 sequence is 14 residues long. CDR1 SEHNR and CDR2 FQNEAQ come from the germline V gene (reference sequence). CDR3: CASSSWGNTGELFF. CDR3 DNA: TGTGCCAGCAGCTCCTGGGGGAACACCGGGGAGCTGTTTTTT.

The chain recombines TRBV6-5 with TRBJ1-2; D unresolved. The CDR3 is made up of 11 amino acids. V was cut by 6 bases and J by 8 bases, with 10 bases left in between. Germline CDR1 and CDR2: MNHEY and SVGAGI. The CDR3 is CASRSDGGYTF. DNA of the CDR3: TGTGCCAGCAGATCAGACGGCGGCTACACCTTC.

This chain links TRBV14 with TRBJ1-1, with TRBD1 matching 9 bases. The CDR3 is 16 amino acids. CDR1 is SGHDN, CDR2 FVKESK, per germline. Germline trimming cut 4 bases from V and 1 base from J; bases unmatched to any gene: 7. The CDR3, as DNA: TGTGCCAGCAGCCGGGACAGGGTAGTCCCGAACACTGAAGCTTTCTTT. This gives the protein CASSRDRVVPNTEAFF.

The chain uses TRBV11-2 and TRBJ1-2; D uncertain. Trimming left V 2 bases short and J 7 bases short, with 8 bases between. The CDR3 is made up of 12 amino acids. Germline values: CDR1 SGHAT, CDR2 FQNNGV. The CDR3 coding sequence is TGTGCCAGCAGCTTATGGGGTATTGGCTACACCTTC. Its translation: CASSLWGIGYTF. The variable domain in full, completed from reference TRBV11-2 and TRBJ1-2, reads EAGVAQSPRYKIIEKRQSVAFWCNPISGHATLYWYQQILGQGPKLLIQFQNNGVVDDSQLPKDRFSAERLKGVDSTLKIQPAKLEDSAVYLCASSLWGIGYTFGSGTRLTVV.

V is TRBV7-9 and J is TRBJ2-1; D remains unclear. Germline CDR1 and CDR2: SEHNR and FQNEAQ (reference sequence). CDR3 length equals 11 residues. V was trimmed by 4 bases and J by 3 bases, leaving 1 base between them. CDR3 bases: TGTGCCAGCAGCTACTACAATGAGCAGTTCTTC. Translation: CASSYYNEQFF.